A selection of T cell receptor beta chains follows, all from one sample in a study of cytotoxic CD8 clonotypes in ibrutinib-treated CLL. Only in-frame clones appear in the TCRdb table, and some are missing; sequencing was by immunoSEQ multiplex PCR. Here the sample spans roughly 7,000 clones, 60% to 80% being singletons. Sequences were derived from PBMCs, sampled before ibrutinib treatment. The receptors stem from a human donor with chronic lymphocytic leukemia. Both conserved end residues are part of each CDR3. The D gene is left open where the match is weak. Some rows have no size entry. The others give once, few or many, or a class for an expanded clone.

V: TRBV28
D: TRBD1
J: TRBJ2-6
size: -
CDR3: CAGGQAGGANVLTF
DNA: TGTGCCGGCGGACAGGCCGGGGGGGCCAACGTCCTGACTTTC

V: TRBV28
D: TRBD1
J: TRBJ1-2
size: few
CDR3: CASSSGQANYGYTF
DNA: TGTGCCAGCAGTTCCGGACAGGCAAACTATGGCTACACCTTC

V: TRBV19
D: TRBD1
J: TRBJ1-3
size: -
CDR3: CASSQQGRKGNTIYF
DNA: TGTGCCAGTAGTCAACAGGGGAGAAAAGGAAACACCATATATTTT

V: TRBV7-9
D: -
J: TRBJ2-5
size: -
CDR3: CASSLSGETQYF
DNA: TGTGCCAGCAGCTTATCGGGGGAGACCCAGTACTTC

V: TRBV4-1
D: -
J: TRBJ1-1
size: -
CDR3: CASSRTVLNTEAFF
DNA: TGCGCCAGCAGCCGGACAGTGCTGAACACTGAAGCTTTCTTT

V: TRBV6-1
D: TRBD1
J: TRBJ2-7
size: -
CDR3: CASSRTGEEYF
DNA: TGTGCCAGCAGTCGGACAGGGGAGGAGTACTTC

V: TRBV5-1
D: -
J: TRBJ2-7
size: -
CDR3: CASSLDRAVWEQYF
DNA: TGCGCCAGCAGCCTGGACAGAGCCGTTTGGGAGCAGTACTTC

V: TRBV28
D: TRBD2
J: TRBJ2-7
size: few
CDR3: CASSPPPGGAYEQYF
DNA: TGTGCCAGCAGTCCCCCTCCCGGGGGGGCCTACGAGCAGTACTTC

V: TRBV10-1
D: -
J: TRBJ2-3
size: -
CDR3: CASSEFDTQYF
DNA: TGCGCCAGCAGTGAGTTCGATACGCAGTATTTT

V: TRBV7-6
D: -
J: TRBJ1-4
size: -
CDR3: CASSPASRFNEKLFF
DNA: TGTGCCAGCAGCCCCGCTTCCAGGTTTAATGAAAAACTGTTTTTT

V: TRBV7-6
D: -
J: TRBJ2-7
size: once
CDR3: CASSSDGRIGSYEQYF
DNA: TGTGCCAGCAGCTCCGACGGACGGATAGGCTCCTACGAGCAGTACTTC

V: TRBV5-1
D: -
J: TRBJ2-3
size: -
CDR3: CASSFFPNPMDTQYF
DNA: TGCGCCAGCAGCTTCTTCCCGAACCCCATGGATACGCAGTATTTT

V: TRBV7-9
D: -
J: TRBJ1-4
size: -
CDR3: CASEQGTNEKLFF
DNA: TGTGCCAGCGAACAGGGTACTAATGAAAAACTGTTTTTT

V: TRBV11-3
D: TRBD2
J: TRBJ2-1
size: -
CDR3: CASSRSPTSGSSYNEQFF
DNA: TGTGCCAGCAGCCGATCACCTACTAGCGGGAGTTCATACAATGAGCAGTTCTTC

V: TRBV27
D: -
J: TRBJ2-3
size: once
CDR3: CASSKGGDTQYF
DNA: TGTGCCAGCAGTAAAGGGGGGGATACGCAGTATTTT

V: TRBV4-1
D: TRBD1
J: TRBJ2-4
size: -
CDR3: CASSPLGTGRPVNIQYF
DNA: TGCGCCAGCAGCCCCCTGGGGACAGGACGTCCCGTAAACATTCAGTACTTC

V: TRBV19
D: -
J: TRBJ2-7
size: -
CDR3: CASSYLLSYEQYF
DNA: TGTGCCAGTAGTTATCTCCTCTCCTACGAGCAGTACTTC

V: TRBV5-1
D: -
J: TRBJ1-5
size: -
CDR3: CASSLVEGQPQHF
DNA: TGCGCCAGCAGCTTGGTTGAGGGTCAGCCCCAGCATTTT

V: TRBV5-1
D: TRBD2
J: TRBJ2-1
size: -
CDR3: CASSLFPLAGAYNEQFF
DNA: TGCGCCAGCAGCTTGTTTCCTCTAGCGGGAGCGTACAATGAGCAGTTCTTC

V: TRBV18
D: -
J: TRBJ1-3
size: -
CDR3: CASSQTQTSSGNTIYF
DNA: TGTGCCAGCTCACAAACTCAGACCTCCTCTGGAAACACCATATATTTT

V: TRBV5-1
D: TRBD2
J: TRBJ2-7
size: -
CDR3: CASNLGHGTSGRSEQYF
DNA: TGCGCCAGCAACCTTGGCCATGGGACTAGCGGGAGAAGCGAGCAGTACTTC

V: TRBV29-1
D: -
J: TRBJ1-2
size: few
CDR3: CSVALGGGPRYYGYTF
DNA: TGCAGCGTTGCGCTCGGGGGCGGACCGAGATACTATGGCTACACCTTC

V: TRBV19
D: -
J: TRBJ2-4
size: -
CDR3: CASGGSLAKNIQYF
DNA: TGTGCCAGTGGGGGGTCCCTAGCCAAAAACATTCAGTACTTC

V: TRBV29-1
D: -
J: TRBJ2-3
size: -
CDR3: CVTYTDTQYF
DNA: TGCGTTACTTACACAGATACGCAGTATTTT

V: TRBV28
D: -
J: TRBJ1-2
size: -
CDR3: CASSEKYGYTF
DNA: TGTGCCAGCAGCGAGAAGTATGGCTACACCTTC

V: TRBV11-2
D: -
J: TRBJ2-3
size: -
CDR3: CASSPFPDRPDTQYF
DNA: TGTGCCAGCAGCCCCTTCCCCGACAGGCCAGATACGCAGTATTTT

V: TRBV15
D: TRBD1
J: TRBJ2-5
size: once
CDR3: CATSRDPGTEETQYF
DNA: TGTGCCACCAGCAGAGATCCCGGGACAGAAGAGACCCAGTACTTC

V: TRBV6-6
D: -
J: TRBJ1-1
size: -
CDR3: CASGGGTVTEAFF
DNA: TGTGCCAGCGGTGGGGGCACCGTCACTGAAGCTTTCTTT

V: TRBV27
D: -
J: TRBJ1-5
size: -
CDR3: CASSFLGDQPQHF
DNA: TGTGCCAGCAGTTTCCTCGGGGATCAGCCCCAGCATTTT

V: TRBV11-3
D: -
J: TRBJ1-1
size: -
CDR3: CASSWQGPNTEAFF
DNA: TGTGCCAGCAGCTGGCAGGGACCGAACACTGAAGCTTTCTTT

V: TRBV18
D: -
J: TRBJ1-5
size: -
CDR3: CASSPGSNQPQHF
DNA: TGTGCCAGCTCACCGGGTAGCAATCAGCCCCAGCATTTT

V: TRBV30
D: -
J: TRBJ1-3
size: -
CDR3: CAWSAHSGNTIYF
DNA: TGTGCCTGGAGTGCCCATTCGGGAAACACCATATATTTT

V: TRBV30
D: TRBD1
J: TRBJ2-2
size: -
CDR3: CAWRDPGQATGELFF
DNA: TGTGCCTGGAGGGATCCGGGACAGGCCACCGGGGAGCTGTTTTTT

V: TRBV6-6
D: TRBD1
J: TRBJ2-7
size: -
CDR3: CASSYEGQQYEQYF
DNA: TGTGCCAGCAGTTACGAGGGACAGCAATACGAGCAGTACTTC

V: TRBV5-4
D: TRBD2
J: TRBJ2-5
size: -
CDR3: CASSLASGGSQETQYF
DNA: TGTGCCAGCAGCTTGGCTAGCGGGGGGAGTCAAGAGACCCAGTACTTC

V: TRBV7-3
D: TRBD2
J: TRBJ2-2
size: -
CDR3: CASSLGLAGNTGELFF
DNA: TGTGCCAGCAGCTTGGGACTAGCGGGTAACACCGGGGAGCTGTTTTTT

V: TRBV18
D: -
J: TRBJ2-6
size: medium-sized
CDR3: CASSPTGSGANVLTF
DNA: TGTGCCAGCTCACCCACAGGGTCGGGGGCCAACGTCCTGACTTTC

V: TRBV10-2
D: -
J: TRBJ2-1
size: -
CDR3: CASRSNYNEQFF
DNA: TGCGCCAGCCGGTCGAACTACAATGAGCAGTTCTTC

V: TRBV15
D: -
J: TRBJ2-7
size: -
CDR3: CATSREKGVAYEQYF
DNA: TGTGCCACCAGCAGAGAAAAGGGAGTGGCCTACGAGCAGTACTTC

V: TRBV11-3
D: TRBD2
J: TRBJ2-7
size: -
CDR3: CASTEPGLPLTYEQYF
DNA: TGTGCCAGCACCGAACCGGGACTACCTCTAACCTACGAGCAGTACTTC

V: TRBV5-1
D: TRBD2
J: TRBJ2-1
size: once
CDR3: CASSPGLAGGSYNEQFF
DNA: TGCGCCAGCAGCCCCGGACTAGCGGGGGGCTCCTACAATGAGCAGTTCTTC

V: TRBV5-6
D: -
J: TRBJ1-1
size: once
CDR3: CASSFGREAFF
DNA: TGTGCCAGCAGCTTTGGCAGGGAAGCTTTCTTT

V: TRBV19
D: -
J: TRBJ1-6
size: few
CDR3: CASSIIAPEGNSPLHF
DNA: TGTGCCAGTAGTATAATAGCCCCGGAGGGCAATTCACCCCTCCACTTT

V: TRBV20-1
D: -
J: TRBJ2-1
size: -
CDR3: CSARTRDEQFF
DNA: TGCAGTGCTAGAACCCGGGATGAGCAGTTCTTC

V: TRBV2
D: -
J: TRBJ1-4
size: -
CDR3: CASSQRAEREKLFF
DNA: TGTGCCAGCAGTCAAAGGGCCGAGAGGGAAAAACTGTTTTTT